Reported below is one T cell receptor (beta chain). Its antigen is undetermined. The data are from a study of OX40 agonist ivuxolimab in advanced cancers. Looked up from germline, CDR1 is LNHNV and CDR2 is YYDKDF (reference sequence). This CDR3 comprises 16 residues. The V gene lost 2 bases and the J gene lost 4 bases, with 15 bases spanning the gap. Some clones are missing from TCRdb's copy, which holds only in-frame ones; the method was immunoSEQ multiplex PCR. This table has about 64,000 clones, 85% appearing once. Study-wide points: At 0.1 to 3.0 mg/kg and by week 6, clonal expansion occurred in CD4+ and CD8+ blood T cells. In a subset of nonresponders, normalized T-cell clonal expansion was also low.

The TCR originated in an adult with an advanced solid tumor such as melanoma, head and neck, liver or kidney cancer. The source material was CD4+ or CD8+ T cells sorted from blood, sampled in a trial of the OX40 agonist ivuxolimab. The rearrangement links TRBV15 to TRBJ2-1; a possible D gene is TRBD2 (5 bases). CDR3 protein: CATSRTDWSAYNEQFF. The CDR3 coding sequence is TGTGCCACCAGCAGAACGGACTGGTCCGCTTACAATGAGCAGTTCTTC.